What follows describes a single T cell receptor (beta chain). Its antigen is currently unknown. This entry is derived from a study of T cells and Merkel cell carcinoma outcomes. The table came from immunoSEQ multiplex PCR; TCRdb's copy has only in-frame clones and leaves some out. The sample yields under 450 clones, roughly 93% seen once. General study points: Reportedly, T-cell repertoire with density predicts Merkel cell carcinoma outcomes.

The CDR3 runs 15 residues. Germline V gene data show CDR1 as MNHEY and CDR2 as SMNVEV (reference sequence). The J segment lost 8 bases and the V segment lost 6 bases, leaving 12 bases of the junction unmatched. This clonotype was sampled from a human donor with Merkel cell carcinoma. The V and J genes are TRBV27 and TRBJ2-1, with 8 bases fitting TRBD1. What was sequenced was tumor tissue from Merkel cell carcinoma. For the CDR3, the DNA is TGTGCCAGCAGCGATAACGCAGGGGGCCCAGATGAGCAGTTCTTC. Residues: CASSDNAGGPDEQFF.